The 5 T cell receptor beta chains below come from one sample, sequenced in a study of OX40 agonist ivuxolimab in advanced cancers. Using immunoSEQ multiplex PCR, the repertoire was profiled, and TCRdb retains in-frame clones only, with some absent. The table records some 66,000 clones, approximately 88% of them present only once. The specimen was CD4+ or CD8+ T cells sorted from blood, collected in a trial of the OX40 agonist ivuxolimab. The receptors here all came from an adult with an advanced solid tumor such as melanoma, head and neck, liver or kidney cancer.

J is TRBJ2-7 and V is TRBV15; a possible D gene is TRBD1 (6 bases). CDR1 is LNHNV, CDR2 YYDKDF, per germline (reference sequence). The CDR3 sequence is 15 residues long. V lost 3 bases to trimming and J lost 0 bases, with 12 bases between them. Here the CDR3 DNA reads TGTGCCACCAGCAGTCAACAGGGCAACTCCTACGAGCAGTACTTC. Its protein is CATSSQQGNSYEQYF. The full variable domain, completed using reference TRBV15 and TRBJ2-7, is DAMVIQNPRYQVTQFGKPVTLSCSQTLNHNVMYWYQQKSSQAPKLLFHYYDKDFNNEADTPDNFQSRRPNTSFCFLDIRSPGLGDTAMYLCATSSQQGNSYEQYFGPGTRLTVT.

This chain uses TRBV19 with TRBJ1-1, with a weak D call TRBD1 (5 bases). There are 14 residues in the CDR3. Germline loops: CDR1 LNHDA, CDR2 SQIVND (reference sequence). V lost 4 bases and J 2 bases, leaving 11 bases between the germline ends. The CDR3 DNA reads as TGTGCCAGTAGTACTGGGGCCTTCAACACTGAAGCTTTCTTT. It encodes CASSTGAFNTEAFF.

Turning to this clone: Other DNA sequences from this sample encode an identical CDR3 as well. This sequence joins TRBV7-9 and TRBJ2-5; no firm D call. Trimming pared 3 bases from V and 5 bases from J, leaving 1 base between. Germline V gives CDR1 SEHNR, CDR2 FQNEAQ (reference sequence). The length of the CDR3 is 10 residues. CDR3 sequence reads: CASSLETQYF. For the CDR3, the DNA is TGTGCCAGCAGCTTGGAGACCCAGTACTTC.

This rearrangement joins TRBV7-2 to TRBJ2-3; 8 bases are shared with TRBD2. Germline CDR1 reads SGHTA; CDR2 reads FQGNSA. CDR3 size: 15 residues. V was clipped by 5 bases and J by 3 bases; unmatched bases: 7. DNA for the CDR3: TGTGCCAGCAGCCAAGACGGGGGGGGGACAGATACGCAGTATTTT. It specifies CASSQDGGGTDTQYF.

The V gene is TRBV10-3, the J gene TRBJ2-3; no firm D call. Germline V gene sequence: CDR1 ENHRY, CDR2 SYGVKD. The CDR3 loop spans 14 amino acids. Deletions cut 3 bases from V and 4 bases from J, with 11 bases between. The CDR3 here is CAISEGFSADTQYF. For the CDR3, the DNA is TGTGCCATCAGTGAAGGTTTTTCAGCAGATACGCAGTATTTT.